The 18 T cell receptor beta chains given below trace back to one sample, sequenced in a study of cytomegalovirus exposure and HLA in healthy donors. The PCR contained 60 Vbeta and 13 Jbeta primers. Only in-frame clones appear in the TCRdb table, and some are missing; sequencing was by immunoSEQ multiplex PCR. This sample carries some 150,000 clones, 65% to 85% of them seen once, and the ten largest clones take around 1.4%. The source material was PBMCs. These receptors were obtained from a man aged 55-75 years in good health and CMV-seronegative.

The V call is TRBV5-1, the J call TRBJ2-7; D is ambiguous. The V gene lost 0 bases and the J gene lost 2 bases, with 12 bases spanning the gap. The CDR3 loop spans 15 amino acids. Germline assignment: CDR1 SGHRS and CDR2 YFSETQ. CDR3 DNA: TGCGCCAGCAGCTTGGAGGTTGGCGGCGCCTACGAGCAGTACTTC. It yields the protein CASSLEVGGAYEQYF.

This chain links TRBV7-9 with TRBJ1-6; D gene ambiguous. The length of the CDR3 is 14 residues. Trimming removed 0 bases from V and 11 bases from J, with 11 bases in between. CDR1 SEHNR and CDR2 FQNEAQ come from the germline V gene (reference sequence). The CDR3 DNA reads TGTGCCAGCAGCTTAGCCGCCTACCGGGCACCCCTCCACTTT. Protein: CASSLAAYRAPLHF.

V usage is TRBV30 and J usage is TRBJ1-2, with 7 bases matching TRBD1. Germline lookup yields CDR1 GTSNPN and CDR2 SVGIG (reference sequence). This CDR3 contains 13 residues. V lost 8 bases and J lost 5; bases outside the gene matches: 11. The CDR3 loop reads CALSRDRPYGYTF. CDR3 DNA: TGTGCCCTCAGTAGGGACAGACCATATGGCTACACCTTC.

The chain combines TRBV18 with TRBJ1-2, with 7 bases matching TRBD1. The CDR3 runs 12 residues. Looked up from germline, CDR1 is KGHSH and CDR2 is LQKENI. V lost 3 bases and J lost 8; bases outside the gene matches: 3. CDR3 in DNA: TGTGCCAGCTCACCCACAGGGGAGGGCTACACCTTC. This codes for CASSPTGEGYTF.

The chain couples TRBV15 to TRBJ1-2; D is possibly TRBD1 (6 bases). The germline V and J ends were trimmed by 0 bases and 8 bases, with 13 bases remaining between them. The length of the CDR3 is 14 residues. Germline assignment: CDR1 LNHNV and CDR2 YYDKDF (reference sequence). In DNA, the CDR3 is TGTGCCACCAGCAGAGAACAGGGTCTTGGCGGCTACACCTTC. Translation gives CATSREQGLGGYTF.

The V and J genes are TRBV25-1 and TRBJ2-4; 7 nucleotides agree with TRBD1. The J segment lost 0 bases and the V segment lost 8 bases, leaving 16 bases of the junction unmatched. CDR1 and CDR2 (germline): MGHDK, SYGVNS. The CDR3 covers 18 residues. CDR3 coding DNA: TGTGCCAGCTTACCACCGGGACAGATTTCGCTAGCCAAAAACATTCAGTACTTC. Protein: CASLPPGQISLAKNIQYF.

A word on this clone: This sample also contains other DNA sequences that code for the same CDR3. This rearrangement joins TRBV18 to TRBJ1-5; D gene unclear. This CDR3 region has 14 residues. CDR1 and CDR2 from the germline V gene are KGHSH and LQKENI. Trimming took 2 bases from V and 7 from J, leaving 12 bases between them. The CDR3 coding sequence is TGTGCCAGCTCACCAGGACGATCGGGACAGCCCCAGCATTTT. Translation gives CASSPGRSGQPQHF.

This chain uses TRBV6-4 with TRBJ1-5, with 8 bases identical to TRBD1. This CDR3 region has 18 residues. Germline trimming cut 5 bases from V and 3 bases from J; bases unmatched to any gene: 15. The germline V gene has CDR1 MRHNA and CDR2 SNTAGT. As DNA, the CDR3 is TGTGCCAGCAGTATCTATTTGCAGGGGGCGAGCTCCAATCAGCCCCAGCATTTT. This encodes CASSIYLQGASSNQPQHF.

This chain links TRBV28 with TRBJ2-7, with 7 bases aligning to TRBD2. V lost 0 bases and J lost 0; bases outside the gene matches: 5. Germline V gene sequence: CDR1 MDHEN, CDR2 SYDVKM. This CDR3 contains 16 residues. Here the CDR3 reads CASSLWLAADSYEQYF. DNA of the CDR3: TGTGCCAGCAGTTTATGGCTAGCGGCGGACTCCTACGAGCAGTACTTC.

The J gene is TRBJ2-5, the V gene TRBV11-2; 7 nucleotides agree with TRBD2. V was clipped by 8 bases and J by 2 bases; unmatched bases: 5. The CDR3 has 13 residues. Germline-derived CDR1 and CDR2 are SGHAT and FQNNGV. The CDR3 bases are TGTGCCAGCCGAAGCGGGGAGCAAGAGACCCAGTACTTC. It codes for CASRSGEQETQYF. The entire variable domain, with the rest obtained from reference TRBV11-2 and TRBJ2-5, is as follows: EAGVAQSPRYKIIEKRQSVAFWCNPISGHATLYWYQQILGQGPKLLIQFQNNGVVDDSQLPKDRFSAERLKGVDSTLKIQPAKLEDSAVYLCASRSGEQETQYFGPGTRLLVL.

The chain uses TRBV28 and TRBJ2-4, with no clear D. The germline V gene encodes CDR1 MDHEN and CDR2 SYDVKM. Trimming removed 5 bases from V and 0 bases from J, with 8 bases in between. The length of the CDR3 is 14 residues. The CDR3 protein is CASSLSVAKNIQYF. CDR3 sequence (DNA): TGTGCCAGCAGTCTTTCGGTAGCCAAAAACATTCAGTACTTC.

V and J are TRBV6-5 and TRBJ2-7; 9 bases line up with TRBD1. In germline, CDR1 is MNHEY, CDR2 SVGAGI. The CDR3 consists of 15 residues. The trim removed 4 bases at V and 4 bases at J, leaving 8 bases unmatched. CDR3 sequence reads: CASSSPRQGDYEQYF. The CDR3 DNA is TGTGCCAGCAGTTCTCCCCGACAGGGGGATTACGAGCAGTACTTC.

J is TRBJ2-1 and V is TRBV6-6; possible D gene TRBD2, 6 bases. This CDR3 region has 15 residues. V gave up 7 bases and J gave up 9 bases, with 22 bases separating them. Germline V gives CDR1 MNHNY, CDR2 SVGAGI (reference sequence). CDR3 coding DNA: TGTGCCAGCATCTTCGATGGAGGGTCTACAACTGAGCAGTTCTTC. Encoded protein: CASIFDGGSTTEQFF.

The chain joins TRBV6-1 to TRBJ2-1, with D tentatively TRBD2 (6 bases). Trimming removed 1 base from V and 4 bases from J, with 17 bases in between. Germline CDR1 reads MNHNS; CDR2 reads SASEGT. The CDR3 is 17 amino acids. DNA of the CDR3: TGTGCCAGCAGTGAAGAGGAGGGCCTTCAGAGATACAATGAGCAGTTCTTC. This encodes CASSEEEGLQRYNEQFF.

The chain couples TRBV6-5 to TRBJ2-7, with D possibly matching TRBD1 (6 bases). Germline values: CDR1 MNHEY, CDR2 SVGAGI. This CDR3 comprises 14 residues. V was cut by 6 bases and J by 3 bases, with 15 bases left in between. CDR3 loop: CASRVMEGGYEQYF. CDR3 nucleotides: TGTGCCAGCAGGGTCATGGAAGGGGGCTACGAGCAGTACTTC.

The chain links TRBV19 to TRBJ1-5; 7 positions agree with TRBD1. V was pared by 4 bases and J by 9 bases, with 12 bases of the junction left unmatched. Germline V lookup: CDR1 LNHDA, CDR2 SQIVND (reference sequence). The CDR3 spans 15 residues. This chain's CDR3 is CASSTVAQGDLPQHF. CDR3 DNA sequence: TGTGCCAGTAGTACCGTCGCGCAGGGGGATTTGCCCCAGCATTTT.

V usage is TRBV29-1 and J usage is TRBJ2-1; no firm D call. The CDR3 extends over 11 amino acids. Trimming cost V 4 bases and J 4 bases, with 5 bases left between them. CDR1 and CDR2 from the germline V gene are SQVTM and ANQGSEA. The CDR3 is CSVVQYNEQFF. DNA for the CDR3: TGCAGCGTTGTACAGTACAATGAGCAGTTCTTC.

With regard to this clone: Distinct nucleotide sequences in the sample also encode this CDR3. The rearrangement uses TRBV18 and TRBJ2-7; D is uncertain. The ends were cut back, 1 base at V and 3 bases at J, with 7 bases in the middle. Germline-derived CDR1 and CDR2 are KGHSH and LQKENI. The CDR3 loop spans 13 amino acids. CDR3 amino acids: CASSPLRSYEQYF. DNA of the CDR3: TGTGCCAGCTCACCACTAAGGAGCTACGAGCAGTACTTC.